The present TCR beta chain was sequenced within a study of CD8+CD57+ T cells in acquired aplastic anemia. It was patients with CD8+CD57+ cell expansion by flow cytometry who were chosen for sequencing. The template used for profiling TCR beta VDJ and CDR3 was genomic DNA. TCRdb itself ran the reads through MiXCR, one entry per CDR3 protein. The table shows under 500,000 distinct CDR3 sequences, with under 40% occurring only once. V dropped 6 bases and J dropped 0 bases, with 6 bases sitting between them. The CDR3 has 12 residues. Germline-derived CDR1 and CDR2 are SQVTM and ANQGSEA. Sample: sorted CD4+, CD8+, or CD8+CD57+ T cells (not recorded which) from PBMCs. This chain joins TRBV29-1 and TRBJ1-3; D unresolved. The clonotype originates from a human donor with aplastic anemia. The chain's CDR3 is CSVGISGNTIYF. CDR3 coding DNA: TGCAGCGTGGGGATCTCTGGAAACACCATATATTTT.